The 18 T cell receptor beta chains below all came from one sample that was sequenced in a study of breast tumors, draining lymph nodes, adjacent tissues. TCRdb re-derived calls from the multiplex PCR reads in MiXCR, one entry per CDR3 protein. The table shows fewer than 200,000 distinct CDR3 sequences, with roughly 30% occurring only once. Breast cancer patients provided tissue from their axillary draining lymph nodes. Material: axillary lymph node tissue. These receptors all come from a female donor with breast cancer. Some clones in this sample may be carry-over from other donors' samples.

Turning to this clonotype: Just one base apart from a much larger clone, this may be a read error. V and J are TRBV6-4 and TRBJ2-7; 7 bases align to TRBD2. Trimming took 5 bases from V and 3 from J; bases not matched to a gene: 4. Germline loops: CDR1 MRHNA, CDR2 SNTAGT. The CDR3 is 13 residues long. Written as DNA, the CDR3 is TGTGCCAGCAGTCTCTGGGGGGGCTACGAGCAGTACTTC. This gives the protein CASSLWGGYEQYF.

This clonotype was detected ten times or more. The DNA of the CDR3 is TGCAGTGCTAGAGATTGGGCGGCTGATACGCAGTATTTT. This codes for CSARDWAADTQYF. J is TRBJ2-3 and V is TRBV20-1; D is ambiguous. Germline CDR1 DFQATT, CDR2 SNEGSKA (reference sequence). Trimming shortened V by 0 bases and J by 6 bases, and 10 bases separated the two germline ends. The CDR3 has 13 residues.

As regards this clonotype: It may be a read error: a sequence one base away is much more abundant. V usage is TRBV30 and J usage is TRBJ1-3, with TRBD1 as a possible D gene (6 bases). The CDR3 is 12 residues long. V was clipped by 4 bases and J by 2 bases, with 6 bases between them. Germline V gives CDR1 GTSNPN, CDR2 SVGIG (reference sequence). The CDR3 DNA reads TGTGCCTGGACAGGGGCTGGAAACACCATATATTTT. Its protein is CAWTGAGNTIYF.

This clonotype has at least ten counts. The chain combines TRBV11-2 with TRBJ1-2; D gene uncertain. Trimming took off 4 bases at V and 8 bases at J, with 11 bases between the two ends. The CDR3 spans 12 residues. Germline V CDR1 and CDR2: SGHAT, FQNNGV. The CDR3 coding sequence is TGTGCCAGCAGCTCCGGACCAAGGGGCTACACCTTC. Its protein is CASSSGPRGYTF.

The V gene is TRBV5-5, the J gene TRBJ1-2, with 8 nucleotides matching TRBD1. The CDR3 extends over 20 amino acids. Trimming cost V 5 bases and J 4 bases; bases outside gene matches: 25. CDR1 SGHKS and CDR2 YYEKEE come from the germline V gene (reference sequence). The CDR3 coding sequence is TGTGCCAGCAGTCCTGTCTCGGGATACAATGAGCAGGACAGGGCCTATGGCTACACCTTC. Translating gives CASSPVSGYNEQDRAYGYTF.

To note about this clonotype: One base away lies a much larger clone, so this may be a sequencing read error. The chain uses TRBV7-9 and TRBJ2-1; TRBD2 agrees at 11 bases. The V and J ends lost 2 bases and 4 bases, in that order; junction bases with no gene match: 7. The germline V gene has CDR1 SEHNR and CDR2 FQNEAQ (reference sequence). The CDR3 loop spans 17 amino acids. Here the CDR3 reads CASSLPPGLAEYNEQFF. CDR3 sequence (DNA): TGTGCCAGCAGCTTACCCCCGGGACTAGCGGAGTACAATGAGCAGTTCTTC.

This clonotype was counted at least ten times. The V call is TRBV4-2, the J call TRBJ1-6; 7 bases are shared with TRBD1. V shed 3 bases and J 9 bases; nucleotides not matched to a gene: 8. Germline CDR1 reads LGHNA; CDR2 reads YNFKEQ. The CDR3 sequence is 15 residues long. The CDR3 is CASSHTGEVGSPLHF. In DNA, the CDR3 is TGTGCCAGCAGCCATACAGGGGAGGTGGGTTCACCCCTCCACTTT.

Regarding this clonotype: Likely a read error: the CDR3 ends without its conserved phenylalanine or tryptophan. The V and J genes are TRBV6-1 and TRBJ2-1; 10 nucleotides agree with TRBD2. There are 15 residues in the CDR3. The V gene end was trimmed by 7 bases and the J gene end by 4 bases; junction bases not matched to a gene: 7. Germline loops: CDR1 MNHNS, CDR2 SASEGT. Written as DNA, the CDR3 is TGTGCCAGCACTATTAGCGGGGGGAAATACAATGAGCAGTTCTCC. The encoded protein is CASTISGGKYNEQFS.

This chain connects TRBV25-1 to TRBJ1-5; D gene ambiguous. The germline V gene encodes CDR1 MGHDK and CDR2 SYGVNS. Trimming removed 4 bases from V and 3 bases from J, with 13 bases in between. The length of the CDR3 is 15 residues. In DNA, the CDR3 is TGTGCCAGCAGTGCTGACCATGGAGTCAATCAGCCCCAGCATTTT. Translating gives CASSADHGVNQPQHF.

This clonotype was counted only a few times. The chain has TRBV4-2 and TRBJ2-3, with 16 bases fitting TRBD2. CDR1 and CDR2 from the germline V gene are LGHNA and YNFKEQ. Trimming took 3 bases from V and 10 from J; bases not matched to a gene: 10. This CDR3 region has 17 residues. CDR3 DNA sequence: TGTGCCAGCAGCCAGGGACTAGCGGGGGGGCCGGCTCAGGCGCAGTATTTT. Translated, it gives CASSQGLAGGPAQAQYF.

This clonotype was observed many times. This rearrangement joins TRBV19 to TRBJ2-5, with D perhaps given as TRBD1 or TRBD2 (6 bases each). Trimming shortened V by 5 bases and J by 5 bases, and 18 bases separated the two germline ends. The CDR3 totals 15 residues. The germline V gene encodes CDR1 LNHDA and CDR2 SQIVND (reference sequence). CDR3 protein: CASSLGRGPSETQYF. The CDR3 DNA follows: TGTGCCAGTAGTCTCGGCCGGGGGCCGAGTGAGACCCAGTACTTC.

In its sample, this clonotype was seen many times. Here the CDR3 reads CASSSMADTQYF. The CDR3 DNA follows: TGTGCCAGCAGCTCGATGGCAGATACGCAGTATTTT. V and J are TRBV5-8 and TRBJ2-3, with no clear D. The CDR3 spans 12 residues. Germline V gene lookup returns CDR1 SGHTS and CDR2 YDEGEE. V was clipped by 3 bases and J by 4 bases, with 6 bases between them.

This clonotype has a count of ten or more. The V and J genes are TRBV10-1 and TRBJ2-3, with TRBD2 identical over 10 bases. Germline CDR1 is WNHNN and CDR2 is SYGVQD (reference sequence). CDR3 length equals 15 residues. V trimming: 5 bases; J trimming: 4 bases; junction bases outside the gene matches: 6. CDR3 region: CASSNGSGGADTQYF. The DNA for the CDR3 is TGCGCCAGCAGTAATGGAAGCGGGGGGGCAGATACGCAGTATTTT.

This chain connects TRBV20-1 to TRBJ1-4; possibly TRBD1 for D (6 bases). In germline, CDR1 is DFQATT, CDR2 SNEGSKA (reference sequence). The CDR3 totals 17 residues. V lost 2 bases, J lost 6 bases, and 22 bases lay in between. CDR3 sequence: CSARISGAAALDEKLFF. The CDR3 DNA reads TGCAGTGCTAGAATATCAGGGGCTGCAGCCCTAGATGAAAAACTGTTTTTT.

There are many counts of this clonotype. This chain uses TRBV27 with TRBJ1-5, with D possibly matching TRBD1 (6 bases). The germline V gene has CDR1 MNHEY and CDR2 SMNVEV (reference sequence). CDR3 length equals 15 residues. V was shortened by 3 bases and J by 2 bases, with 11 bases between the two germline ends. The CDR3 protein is CASSLDPGGNQPQHF. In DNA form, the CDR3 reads TGTGCCAGCAGTTTGGACCCAGGGGGCAATCAGCCCCAGCATTTT.

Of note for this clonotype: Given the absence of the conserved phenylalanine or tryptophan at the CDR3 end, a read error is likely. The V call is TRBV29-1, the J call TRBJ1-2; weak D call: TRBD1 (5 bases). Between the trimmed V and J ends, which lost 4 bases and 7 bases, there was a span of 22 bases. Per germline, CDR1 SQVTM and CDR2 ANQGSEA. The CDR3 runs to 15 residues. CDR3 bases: TGCAGCGTTGGTGGGGCCTCGGGGCCCTTCTCTGGCTACACCCTC. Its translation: CSVGGASGPFSGYTL.

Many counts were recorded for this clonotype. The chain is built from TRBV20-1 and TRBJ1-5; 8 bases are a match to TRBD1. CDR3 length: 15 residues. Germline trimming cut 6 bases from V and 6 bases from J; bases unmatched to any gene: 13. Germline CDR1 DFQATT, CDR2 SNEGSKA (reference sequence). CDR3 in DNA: TGCAGTGCGTTGAATCAGGGGGCGGGTGGTCAGCCCCAGCATTTT. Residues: CSALNQGAGGQPQHF.

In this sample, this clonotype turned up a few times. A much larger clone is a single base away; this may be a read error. CDR3 in DNA: TGTGCCAGCAGAGACCAGGGGACGCGTTTTAACAATGAGCAGTTCTTC. Its translation: CASRDQGTRFNNEQFF. The chain recombines TRBV12-3 or TRBV12-4 with TRBJ2-1; D possibly corresponds to TRBD1 (6 bases). Trimming removed 6 bases at V and 5 bases at J, with 20 bases between. This CDR3 comprises 16 residues.